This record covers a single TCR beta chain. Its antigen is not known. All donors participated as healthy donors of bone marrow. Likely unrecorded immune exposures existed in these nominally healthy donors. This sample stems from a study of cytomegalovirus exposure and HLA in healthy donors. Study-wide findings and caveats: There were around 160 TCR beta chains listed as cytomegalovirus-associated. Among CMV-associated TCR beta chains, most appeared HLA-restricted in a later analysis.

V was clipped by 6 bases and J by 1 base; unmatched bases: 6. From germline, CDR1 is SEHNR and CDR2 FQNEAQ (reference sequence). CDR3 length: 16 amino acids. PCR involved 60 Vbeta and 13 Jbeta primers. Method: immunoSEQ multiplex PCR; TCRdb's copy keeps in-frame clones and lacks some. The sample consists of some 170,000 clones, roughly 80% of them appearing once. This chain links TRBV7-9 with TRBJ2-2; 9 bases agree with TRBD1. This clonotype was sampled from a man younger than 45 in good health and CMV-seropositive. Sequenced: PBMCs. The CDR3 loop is CASRITGGGNTGELFF. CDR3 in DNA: TGTGCCAGCAGAATTACAGGGGGCGGGAACACCGGGGAGCTGTTTTTT.